The 14 T cell receptor beta chains in this list originate from one sample, sequenced in a study of T-cell memory formation after mild COVID-19. MiXCR, applied by TCRdb to the 5' RACE reads, yields one record per CDR3 protein. The sample has under 450,000 distinct CDR3 sequences; approximately 15% are singletons. Sequencing was carried out using PBMCs or a T cell subset sorted from them (not recorded which). The receptor set was obtained from a man aged 18 to 30 who had mild COVID-19 (a few samples of this study predate the infection). Cell type and time point are not known.

Ten or more counts support this clonotype. V usage is TRBV4-3 and J usage is TRBJ2-6; the D gene is possibly TRBD1 (6 bases). Looked up from germline, CDR1 is LGHNA and CDR2 is YSLEER. Trimming cost V 2 bases and J 1 base, with 15 bases left between them. The CDR3 covers 18 residues. As DNA, the CDR3 is TGCGCCAGCAGCCAATCGGATAGAGGGACATCTGGGGCCAACGTCCTGACTTTC. This encodes CASSQSDRGTSGANVLTF.

In its sample, this clonotype was seen many times. The chain carries TRBV5-1 and TRBJ2-2; D not resolved. Per germline, CDR1 SGHRS and CDR2 YFSETQ. Trimming left V 1 base short and J 5 bases short, with 6 bases between. This CDR3 is built from 13 residues. CDR3 nucleotides: TGCGCCAGCAGCTTGATGGGGACCGGGGAGCTGTTTTTT. Translated: CASSLMGTGELFF. The variable domain in full, with the rest retrieved from reference TRBV5-1 and TRBJ2-2, is KAGVTQTPRYLIKTRGQQVTLSCSPISGHRSVSWYQQTPGQGLQFLFEYFSETQRNKGNFPGRFSGRQFSNSRSEMNVSTLELGDSALYLCASSLMGTGELFFGEGSRLTVL.

CDR3 sequence: CASSSRGQVGTDTQYF. The CDR3 bases are TGTGCCAGCAGCTCCCGGGGACAGGTGGGCACAGATACGCAGTATTTT. The rearrangement joins TRBV7-9 to TRBJ2-3; TRBD1 aligns across 8 bases. Germline trimming cut 4 bases from V and 1 base from J; bases unmatched to any gene: 7. Germline-derived CDR1 and CDR2 are SEHNR and FQNEAQ (reference sequence). This CDR3 is 16 amino acids long.

This clonotype showed up many times. This chain uses TRBV4-3 with TRBJ2-3; 13 bases line up with TRBD2. Germline-derived CDR1 and CDR2 are LGHNA and YSLEER. This CDR3 comprises 16 residues. Unmatched junction bases numbered 5, after V lost 4 bases and J lost 4 bases. This chain's CDR3 is CASSPRTSGGSDTQYF. The DNA for the CDR3 is TGCGCCAGCAGCCCTCGGACTAGCGGGGGCTCAGATACGCAGTATTTT.

This clonotype showed up just a few times. The chain uses TRBV28 and TRBJ2-5; no definite D call. The germline V gene has CDR1 MDHEN and CDR2 SYDVKM. V was pared by 4 bases and J by 0 bases, with 6 bases between. The CDR3 sequence is 13 residues long. DNA of the CDR3: TGTGCCAGCAGTTCCAAGTACCAAGAGACCCAGTACTTC. It yields the protein CASSSKYQETQYF.

This clonotype was counted ten times or more. This sequence joins TRBV12-3 or TRBV12-4 and TRBJ2-1, with 9 bases identical to TRBD1. CDR3 size: 14 residues. V dropped 5 bases and J dropped 8; count of bases not matched to a gene: 7. The CDR3 region is CASSLLTGGHEQFF. CDR3 nucleotides: TGTGCCAGCAGTCTCCTTACAGGGGGCCATGAGCAGTTCTTC.

This clonotype has a count of ten or more. The rearrangement joins TRBV12-3 or TRBV12-4 to TRBJ2-2, with D possibly matching TRBD2 (6 bases). The V end lost 6 bases, the J end lost 9 bases, and 11 bases lay between the germline ends. The CDR3 is 12 residues long. DNA for the CDR3: TGTGCCAGCAGCCGGGACTCACGGGAGCTGTTTTTT. It is translated as CASSRDSRELFF.

This clonotype turned up a few times. This sequence joins TRBV29-1 and TRBJ1-2; 8 bases line up with TRBD1. CDR1 SQVTM and CDR2 ANQGSEA come from the germline V gene. The CDR3 contains 14 residues. V gave up 3 bases and J gave up 7 bases; unmatched junction bases: 10. CDR3 nucleotides: TGCAGCGTTGAGTTGGCAGGGGGCGTTTTTGGCTACACCTTC. This gives the protein CSVELAGGVFGYTF.

V and J are TRBV10-3 and TRBJ2-5; 8 bases are shared with TRBD2. V lost 3 bases and J lost 4; bases outside the gene matches: 4. The V gene's germline CDR1 is ENHRY and CDR2 SYGVKD. The CDR3 has 14 amino acids. CDR3 DNA: TGTGCCATCAGTGATTCCGGGGGGGGAGAGACCCAGTACTTC. Its protein is CAISDSGGGETQYF.

Notes on this clonotype: Since a much larger clone is just one base distant, this may be a read error. The chain employs TRBV11-3 and TRBJ2-3; D call uncertain. Germline V lookup: CDR1 SGHNT, CDR2 YENEEA. Deletions cut 5 bases from V and 2 bases from J, with 8 bases between. This CDR3 has 13 residues. The CDR3 nucleotides are TGTGCCAGCAGCCCGGACCCCACAGATACGCAGTATTTT. As protein: CASSPDPTDTQYF.

The gene calls are TRBV5-1 and TRBJ1-1; TRBD1 is a possible D gene (6 bases). The CDR3 consists of 15 residues. Between the trimmed V and J ends, which lost 4 bases and 4 bases, there was a span of 17 bases. Germline V lookup: CDR1 SGHRS, CDR2 YFSETQ. CDR3 region: CASSEGGALVTEAFF. The DNA for the CDR3 is TGCGCCAGCAGCGAAGGGGGAGCTTTGGTCACTGAAGCTTTCTTT.

This clonotype was recorded at least ten times. The chain couples TRBV12-3 or TRBV12-4 to TRBJ2-2; no clear D. V gave up 6 bases and J gave up 5 bases, with 10 bases separating them. The length of the CDR3 is 13 residues. CDR3 region: CASRVGRTGELFF. CDR3 nucleotides: TGTGCCAGCAGAGTAGGTAGAACCGGGGAGCTGTTTTTT.

This clonotype was observed a few times. The chain couples TRBV20-1 to TRBJ1-6; 9 bases are shared with TRBD1. CDR1 and CDR2 (germline): DFQATT, SNEGSKA (reference sequence). V lost 0 bases, J lost 10 bases, and 7 bases stayed unmatched. CDR3 length: 15 amino acids. CDR3 DNA: TGCAGTGCTAGAGAACCGGGACAGGGTTGGTCACCCCTCCACTTT. Residues: CSAREPGQGWSPLHF.

This rearrangement joins TRBV10-2 to TRBJ2-3; maybe TRBD2 (5 bases). V lost 10 bases, J lost 2 bases, and 16 bases lay in between. From germline, CDR1 is WSHSY and CDR2 SAAADI. The CDR3 totals 14 residues. The CDR3 loop reads CATATSHLTDTQYF. The CDR3 coding sequence is TGCGCCACTGCAACTAGTCACCTCACAGATACGCAGTATTTT.